This T cell receptor (beta chain) was obtained from a study of blood T cell repertoires in COVID-19. The overall study: Samples taken during acute and convalescent COVID-19 were collected in the United States, Italy and Spain.

Germline loops: CDR1 KGHSH, CDR2 LQKENI. This CDR3 is built from 14 residues. The V gene lost 3 bases and the J gene lost 9 bases, with 17 bases spanning the gap. As handled by the study authors: Cell counts per sample came from amplifying reference gene primers. Measured with immunoSEQ multiplex PCR; TCRdb has only the in-frame clones, and not every one. That table gives V, J and clone size, and the DNA gave D and trimming. The sample lists some 290,000 clones, roughly 80% seen once, with around 4.5% in the top ten. V and J are TRBV18 and TRBJ2-5, with D perhaps TRBD2 (6 bases). This sequence was found in a man between 60 and 70 years old who had recovered from COVID-19. Sequenced sample: peripheral blood. Here the CDR3 DNA reads TGTGCCAGCTCACCGGAGGGACTCACGGTCTCCCAGTACTTC. Translating it yields CASSPEGLTVSQYF.